Below, 17 T cell receptor beta chains from the same sample are listed, as sequenced in a study of T cells in Graves' hyperthyroidism and ophthalmopathy. It was RNA transcripts that yielded the amplified TCR beta CDR3 regions. The HTBI primer set served for first-round RT-PCR of the TCR CDR3. Via MiXCR, TCRdb re-called the multiplex PCR reads, giving one row per CDR3 protein. Among 350,000 or so distinct CDR3 sequences listed, about 20% were seen once. The specimen was blood. These receptors were collected from a woman in her fifties or sixties with Graves' hyperthyroidism.

This clonotype showed up just a few times. The CDR3 loop is CASRLAGLETQYF. CDR3 in DNA: TGTGCCTCCCGACTAGCGGGGCTAGAGACCCAGTACTTC. V and J are TRBV30 and TRBJ2-5, with 11 nucleotides matching TRBD2. The V segment lost 7 bases and the J segment 4 bases; nucleotides outside the gene matches: 5. CDR1 is GTSNPN, CDR2 SVGIG, per germline (reference sequence). The CDR3 length is 13 residues.

This clonotype turned up a few times. The gene calls are TRBV18 and TRBJ2-7, with D unresolved. Trimming stripped 2 bases from V and 3 bases from J, with 8 bases between. This CDR3 has 13 amino acids. The V gene's germline CDR1 is KGHSH and CDR2 LQKENI. This CDR3 reads CASSPSALYEQYF. The CDR3 nucleotides read TGTGCCAGCTCACCATCAGCCCTCTACGAGCAGTACTTC. The whole variable domain, remainder taken from reference TRBV18 and TRBJ2-7, is NAGVMQNPRHLVRRRGQEARLRCSPMKGHSHVYWYRQLPEEGLKFMVYLQKENIIDESGMPKERFSAEFPKEGPSILRIQQVVRGDSAAYFCASSPSALYEQYFGPGTRLTVT.

This clonotype was seen at least ten times. V is TRBV7-9 and J is TRBJ2-7; D gene unclear. This CDR3 contains 11 residues. V lost 5 bases to trimming and J lost 5 bases, with 7 bases between them. Germline lookup yields CDR1 SEHNR and CDR2 FQNEAQ (reference sequence). DNA for the CDR3: TGTGCCAGCAGCGTCCGGCACGAGCAGTACTTC. This gives the protein CASSVRHEQYF.

The CDR3 DNA reads TGCAGCGTTGATATGACAGATACGCAGTATTTT. It is translated as CSVDMTDTQYF. The chain couples TRBV29-1 to TRBJ2-3; D is unclear. The V gene's germline CDR1 is SQVTM and CDR2 ANQGSEA. V was pared by 3 bases and J by 3 bases, with 4 bases between. This CDR3 has 11 residues.

This clonotype came up a few times. This chain uses TRBV10-3 with TRBJ1-2; weak D call: TRBD1 (6 bases). Trimming cost V 0 bases and J 4 bases, with 9 bases left between them. This CDR3 comprises 14 residues. Looked up from germline, CDR1 is ENHRY and CDR2 is SYGVKD. This CDR3 is CAISESGHSYGYTF. CDR3 in DNA: TGTGCCATCAGTGAGTCGGGACATAGCTATGGCTACACCTTC.

This clonotype was seen only a few times. A much more abundant neighbour one base away suggests this may be a read error. The rearrangement joins TRBV12-3 or TRBV12-4 to TRBJ1-1, with D uncertain. CDR3 length: 13 amino acids. Here the CDR3 reads CASSSSGDTEASF. Written as DNA, the CDR3 is TGTGCCAGCAGTTCCTCAGGAGACACTGAAGCTTCCTTT.

This clonotype has a count of ten or more. V gene TRBV2 combines with J gene TRBJ2-1; D unclear. CDR3 size: 15 residues. Germline values: CDR1 SNHLY, CDR2 FYNNEI. V lost 0 bases and J 5 bases, leaving 11 bases between the germline ends. The CDR3 sequence is CASSEALHRHNEQFF. Written as DNA, the CDR3 is TGTGCCAGCAGTGAAGCGCTTCACAGACACAATGAGCAGTTCTTC.

The rearrangement links TRBV5-6 to TRBJ1-3; D not resolved. Germline CDR1 is SGHDT and CDR2 is YYEEEE. V gave up 4 bases and J gave up 4 bases, with 24 bases separating them. The CDR3 is 18 residues long. The CDR3 loop is CASSLRWLSPTSGNTIYF. The CDR3 coding sequence is TGTGCCAGCAGCCTAAGGTGGCTCAGCCCTACGTCAGGAAACACCATATATTTT. The full variable domain, its missing parts supplied by reference TRBV5-6 and TRBJ1-3, is DAGVTQSPTHLIKTRGQQVTLRCSPKSGHDTVSWYQQALGQGPQFIFQYYEEEERQRGNFPDRFSGHQFPNYSSELNVNALLLGDSALYLCASSLRWLSPTSGNTIYFGEGSWLTVV.

Only a few counts were recorded for this clonotype. The chain couples TRBV20-1 to TRBJ1-5; 8 nucleotides agree with TRBD1. CDR1 is DFQATT and CDR2 is SNEGSKA in the germline V gene (reference sequence). This CDR3 has 16 amino acids. The J segment lost 5 bases and the V segment lost 4 bases, leaving 13 bases of the junction unmatched. The CDR3 nucleotides are TGCAGTGCTACAGAAGGTTGGACAGGGACTGATCAGCCCCAGCATTTT. It is translated as CSATEGWTGTDQPQHF.

The genes are TRBV5-1 and TRBJ2-1, with 9 bases matching TRBD2. Germline CDR1 is SGHRS and CDR2 is YFSETQ. The CDR3 extends over 15 amino acids. The ends lost 1 base at V and 9 bases at J; junction bases unmatched: 8. This CDR3 is CASSLIERGAGEQFF. The CDR3 nucleotides are TGCGCCAGCAGCTTGATTGAGCGGGGGGCGGGTGAGCAGTTCTTC.

This clonotype was counted between two and nine times. The V gene is TRBV29-1, the J gene TRBJ1-3, with a possible D match to TRBD1 (6 bases). The CDR3 sequence is 14 residues long. Trimming took 3 bases from V and 1 from J, leaving 10 bases between them. CDR1 is SQVTM, CDR2 ANQGSEA, per germline. The CDR3 here is CSVDDGQSGNTIYF. DNA for the CDR3: TGCAGCGTTGATGACGGACAGTCTGGAAACACCATATATTTT.

In its sample, this clonotype was seen many times. One junction end disagrees with the germline gene, perhaps due to a read error. The chain uses TRBV13 and TRBJ1-2; a possible D gene is TRBD1 (6 bases). Germline values: CDR1 PRHDT, CDR2 FYEKMQ (reference sequence). CDR3 length: 13 amino acids. The chain's CDR3 is CANSQGPGDGYTF. CDR3 DNA sequence: TGTGCCAACAGCCAGGGGCCCGGGGATGGCTACACCTTC.

This clonotype was observed a single time. V usage is TRBV3-1 and J usage is TRBJ2-2, with TRBD2 matching over 8 bases. This CDR3 has 17 residues. The germline gives CDR1 LGHDT, CDR2 YNNKEL (reference sequence). Trimming cost V 4 bases and J 5 bases; bases outside gene matches: 12. The CDR3 here is CASSPHRSGSGTGELFF. The CDR3 DNA is TGTGCCAGCAGCCCCCACAGGAGCGGGAGTGGAACCGGGGAGCTGTTTTTT.

The chain combines TRBV19 with TRBJ2-2; the match to TRBD1 covers 7 bases. The CDR3 contains 14 residues. CDR1 is LNHDA, CDR2 SQIVND, per germline (reference sequence). The V and J ends lost 8 bases and 0 bases, in that order; junction bases with no gene match: 3. CDR3 nucleotide sequence: TGTGCCAGTTACGACAGGGCGAACACCGGGGAGCTGTTTTTT. This encodes CASYDRANTGELFF.

A few counts support this clonotype. The chain combines TRBV6-1 with TRBJ1-3; D is unclear. With 8 bases removed from V and 0 bases from J, the gap between germline ends came to 14 bases. The CDR3 contains 15 residues. Germline-derived CDR1 and CDR2 are MNHNS and SASEGT. The CDR3 spells CASQPEVHSGNTIYF. Here the CDR3 DNA reads TGTGCCAGCCAGCCAGAGGTTCACTCTGGAAACACCATATATTTT.

This clonotype was seen more than once but under ten times. This chain joins TRBV20-1 and TRBJ1-5; D may be TRBD1 (6 bases). CDR1 and CDR2 (germline): DFQATT, SNEGSKA (reference sequence). With 1 base removed from V and 7 bases from J, the gap between germline ends came to 17 bases. The CDR3 runs 15 residues. DNA for the CDR3: TGCAGTGCTAGAGTCTACCAGGGGTGTGGACAGCCCCAGCATTTT. Protein: CSARVYQGCGQPQHF.

This clonotype was found a few times. The V call is TRBV30, the J call TRBJ2-1, with D uncertain. V dropped 4 bases and J dropped 8 bases, with 9 bases sitting between them. CDR1 is GTSNPN and CDR2 is SVGIG in the germline V gene (reference sequence). The CDR3 runs to 11 residues. DNA for the CDR3: TGTGCCTGGACAGGTATGGATGAGCAGTTCTTC. This codes for CAWTGMDEQFF.